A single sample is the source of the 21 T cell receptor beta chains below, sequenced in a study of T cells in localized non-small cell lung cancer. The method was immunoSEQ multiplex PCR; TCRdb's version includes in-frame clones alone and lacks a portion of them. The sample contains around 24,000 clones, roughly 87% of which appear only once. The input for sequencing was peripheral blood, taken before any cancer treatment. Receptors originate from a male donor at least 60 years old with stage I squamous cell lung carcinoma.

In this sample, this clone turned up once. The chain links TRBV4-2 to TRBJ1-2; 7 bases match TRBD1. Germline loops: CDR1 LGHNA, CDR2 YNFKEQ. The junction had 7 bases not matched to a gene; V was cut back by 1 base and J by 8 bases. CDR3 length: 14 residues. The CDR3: CASSQGDRENGYTF. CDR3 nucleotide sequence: TGTGCCAGCAGCCAAGGAGACAGGGAAAACGGCTACACCTTC.

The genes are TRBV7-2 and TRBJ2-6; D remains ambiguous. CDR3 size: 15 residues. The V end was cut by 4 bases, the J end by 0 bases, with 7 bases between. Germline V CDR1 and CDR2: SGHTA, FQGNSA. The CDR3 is CASSSATSGANVLTF. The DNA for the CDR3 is TGTGCCAGCAGCTCTGCCACCTCTGGGGCCAACGTCCTGACTTTC.

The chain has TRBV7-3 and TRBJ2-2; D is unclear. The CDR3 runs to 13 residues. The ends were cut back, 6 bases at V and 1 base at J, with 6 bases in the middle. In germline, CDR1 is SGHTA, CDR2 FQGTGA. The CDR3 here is CASSKQNTGELFF. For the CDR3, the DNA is TGTGCCAGCAGTAAACAGAACACCGGGGAGCTGTTTTTT.

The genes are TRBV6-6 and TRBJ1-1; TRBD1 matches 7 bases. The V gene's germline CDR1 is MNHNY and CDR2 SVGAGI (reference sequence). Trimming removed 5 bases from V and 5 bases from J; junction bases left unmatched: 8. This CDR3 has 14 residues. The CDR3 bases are TGTGCCAGCAGTCACGCAGGGGGGGAAACTGAAGCTTTCTTT. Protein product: CASSHAGGETEAFF.

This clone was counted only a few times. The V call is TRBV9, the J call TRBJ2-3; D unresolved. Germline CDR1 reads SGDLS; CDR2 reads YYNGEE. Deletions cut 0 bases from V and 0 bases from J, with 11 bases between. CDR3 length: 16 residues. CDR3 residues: CASSVGAGSSTDTQYF. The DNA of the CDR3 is TGTGCCAGCAGCGTAGGGGCAGGTTCTAGCACAGATACGCAGTATTTT.

This CDR3 reads CASSLRSSPFNEQFF. The CDR3 DNA reads TGTGCCAGCAGCTTACGAAGTTCCCCCTTCAATGAGCAGTTCTTC. V is TRBV11-3 and J is TRBJ2-1; D gene unclear. The V end lost 2 bases, the J end lost 6 bases, and 14 bases lay between the germline ends. The CDR3 consists of 15 residues. CDR1 is SGHNT, CDR2 YENEEA, per germline.

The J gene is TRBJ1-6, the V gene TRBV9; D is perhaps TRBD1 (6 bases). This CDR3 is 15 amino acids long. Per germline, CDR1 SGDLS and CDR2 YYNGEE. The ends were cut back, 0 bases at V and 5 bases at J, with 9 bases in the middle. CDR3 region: CASSVGGLNNSPLHF. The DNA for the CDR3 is TGTGCCAGCAGCGTAGGGGGGCTCAATAATTCACCCCTCCACTTT. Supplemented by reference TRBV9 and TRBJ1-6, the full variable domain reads DSGVTQTPKHLITATGQRVTLRCSPRSGDLSVYWYQQSLDQGLQFLIQYYNGEERAKGNILERFSAQQFPDLHSELNLSSLELGDSALYFCASSVGGLNNSPLHFGNGTRLTVT.

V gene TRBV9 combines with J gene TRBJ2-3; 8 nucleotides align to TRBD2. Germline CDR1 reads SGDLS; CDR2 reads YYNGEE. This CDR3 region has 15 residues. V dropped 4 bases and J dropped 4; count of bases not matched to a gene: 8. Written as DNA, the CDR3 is TGTGCCAGCAGCCCTACGGGGGGGGAGGCAGATACGCAGTATTTT. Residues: CASSPTGGEADTQYF. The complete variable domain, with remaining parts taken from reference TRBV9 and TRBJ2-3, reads DSGVTQTPKHLITATGQRVTLRCSPRSGDLSVYWYQQSLDQGLQFLIQYYNGEERAKGNILERFSAQQFPDLHSELNLSSLELGDSALYFCASSPTGGEADTQYFGPGTRLTVL.

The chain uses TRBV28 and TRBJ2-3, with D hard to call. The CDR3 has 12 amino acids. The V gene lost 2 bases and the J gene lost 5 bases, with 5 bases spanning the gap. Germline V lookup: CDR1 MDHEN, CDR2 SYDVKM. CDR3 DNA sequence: TGTGCCAGCAGTTTAACGGGAGATACGCAGTATTTT. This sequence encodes CASSLTGDTQYF.

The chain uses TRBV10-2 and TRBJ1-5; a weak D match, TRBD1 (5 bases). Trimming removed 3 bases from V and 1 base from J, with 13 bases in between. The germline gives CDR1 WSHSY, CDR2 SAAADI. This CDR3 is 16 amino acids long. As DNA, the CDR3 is TGCGCCAGCAGTGAAGGGACTGAGGCCAGCAATCAGCCCCAGCATTTT. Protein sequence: CASSEGTEASNQPQHF.

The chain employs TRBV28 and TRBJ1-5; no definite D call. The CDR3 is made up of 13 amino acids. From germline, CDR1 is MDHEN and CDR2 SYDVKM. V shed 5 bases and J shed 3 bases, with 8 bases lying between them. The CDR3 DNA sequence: TGTGCCAGCAGTAGGGCTAACAATCAGCCCCAGCATTTT. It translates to CASSRANNQPQHF.

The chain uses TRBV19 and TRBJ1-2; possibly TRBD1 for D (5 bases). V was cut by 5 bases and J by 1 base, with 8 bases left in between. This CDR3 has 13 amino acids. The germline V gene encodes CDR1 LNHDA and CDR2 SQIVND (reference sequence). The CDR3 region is CASSVTVNYGYTF. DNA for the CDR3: TGTGCCAGTAGTGTGACAGTTAACTATGGCTACACCTTC.

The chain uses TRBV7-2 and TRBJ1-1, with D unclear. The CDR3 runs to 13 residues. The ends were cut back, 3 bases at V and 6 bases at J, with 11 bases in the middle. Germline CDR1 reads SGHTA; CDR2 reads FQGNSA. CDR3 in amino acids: CASSFLSQPEAFF. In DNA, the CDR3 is TGTGCCAGCAGCTTCCTCTCACAACCTGAAGCTTTCTTT.

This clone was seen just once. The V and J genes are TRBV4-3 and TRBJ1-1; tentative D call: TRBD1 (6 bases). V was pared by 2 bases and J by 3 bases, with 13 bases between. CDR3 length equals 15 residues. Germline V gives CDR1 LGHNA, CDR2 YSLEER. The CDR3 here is CASSQIQGRDTEAFF. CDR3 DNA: TGCGCCAGCAGCCAAATACAGGGACGGGACACTGAAGCTTTCTTT.

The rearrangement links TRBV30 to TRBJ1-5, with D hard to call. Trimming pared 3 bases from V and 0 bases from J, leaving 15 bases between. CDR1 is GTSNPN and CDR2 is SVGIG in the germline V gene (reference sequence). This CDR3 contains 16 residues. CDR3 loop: CAWSWGAGNSNQPQHF. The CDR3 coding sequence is TGTGCCTGGAGCTGGGGTGCAGGCAATAGCAATCAGCCCCAGCATTTT.

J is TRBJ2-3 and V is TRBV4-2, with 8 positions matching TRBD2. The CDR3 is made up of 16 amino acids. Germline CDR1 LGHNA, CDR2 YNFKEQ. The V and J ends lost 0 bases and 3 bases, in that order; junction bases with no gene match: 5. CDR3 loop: CASSQETRGDTDTQYF. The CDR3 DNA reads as TGTGCCAGCAGCCAAGAGACGCGGGGGGATACAGATACGCAGTATTTT.

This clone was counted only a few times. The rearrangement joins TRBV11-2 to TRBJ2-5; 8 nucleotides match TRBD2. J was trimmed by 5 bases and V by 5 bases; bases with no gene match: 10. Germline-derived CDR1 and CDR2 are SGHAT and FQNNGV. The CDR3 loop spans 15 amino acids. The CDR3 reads CASSLLGGAWETQYF. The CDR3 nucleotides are TGTGCCAGCAGCCTACTCGGGGGGGCCTGGGAGACCCAGTACTTC.

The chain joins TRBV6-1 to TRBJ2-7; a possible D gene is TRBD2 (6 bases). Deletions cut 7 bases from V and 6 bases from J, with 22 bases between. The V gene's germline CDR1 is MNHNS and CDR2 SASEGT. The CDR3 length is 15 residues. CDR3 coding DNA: TGTGCCAGCATGAGGGCCCCCACTAGCCAGGGCGAGCAGTACTTC. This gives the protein CASMRAPTSQGEQYF.

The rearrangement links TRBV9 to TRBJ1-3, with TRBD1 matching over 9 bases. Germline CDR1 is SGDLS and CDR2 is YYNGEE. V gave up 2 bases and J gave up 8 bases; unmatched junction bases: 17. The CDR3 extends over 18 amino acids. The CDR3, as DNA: TGTGCCAGCAGCGTGGGGCCCGGGACAGGGACCTTCGAGGACACCATATATTTT. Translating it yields CASSVGPGTGTFEDTIYF. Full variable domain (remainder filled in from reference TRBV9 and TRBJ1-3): DSGVTQTPKHLITATGQRVTLRCSPRSGDLSVYWYQQSLDQGLQFLIQYYNGEERAKGNILERFSAQQFPDLHSELNLSSLELGDSALYFCASSVGPGTGTFEDTIYFGEGSWLTVV.

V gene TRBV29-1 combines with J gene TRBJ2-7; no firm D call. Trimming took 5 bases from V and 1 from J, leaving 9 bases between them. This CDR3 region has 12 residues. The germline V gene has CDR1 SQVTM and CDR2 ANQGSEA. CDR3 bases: TGCAGCGTTATGGACGGTTCCTACGAGCAGTACTTC. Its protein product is CSVMDGSYEQYF.

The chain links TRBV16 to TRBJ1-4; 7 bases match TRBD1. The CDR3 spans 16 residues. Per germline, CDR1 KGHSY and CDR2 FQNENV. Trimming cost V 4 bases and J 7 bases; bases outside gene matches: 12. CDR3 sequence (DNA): TGTGCCAGCAGCCGCTCGAGGGGGCTGGCGGGTGAAAAACTGTTTTTT. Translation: CASSRSRGLAGEKLFF.